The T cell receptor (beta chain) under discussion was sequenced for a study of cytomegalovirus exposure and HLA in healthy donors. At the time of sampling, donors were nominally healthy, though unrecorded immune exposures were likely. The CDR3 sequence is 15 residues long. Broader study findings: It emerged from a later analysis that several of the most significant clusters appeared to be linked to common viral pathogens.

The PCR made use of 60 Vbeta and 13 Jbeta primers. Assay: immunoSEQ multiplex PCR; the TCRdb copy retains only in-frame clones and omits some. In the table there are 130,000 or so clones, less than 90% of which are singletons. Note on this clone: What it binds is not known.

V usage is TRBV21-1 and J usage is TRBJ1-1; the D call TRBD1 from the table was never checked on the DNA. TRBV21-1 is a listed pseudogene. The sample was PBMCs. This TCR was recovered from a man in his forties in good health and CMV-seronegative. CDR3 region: CASRRDRGAVNEAFF. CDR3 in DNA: TGTGCCAGCAGGCGAGACAGGGGGGCCGTTAATGAAGCTTTCTTT.